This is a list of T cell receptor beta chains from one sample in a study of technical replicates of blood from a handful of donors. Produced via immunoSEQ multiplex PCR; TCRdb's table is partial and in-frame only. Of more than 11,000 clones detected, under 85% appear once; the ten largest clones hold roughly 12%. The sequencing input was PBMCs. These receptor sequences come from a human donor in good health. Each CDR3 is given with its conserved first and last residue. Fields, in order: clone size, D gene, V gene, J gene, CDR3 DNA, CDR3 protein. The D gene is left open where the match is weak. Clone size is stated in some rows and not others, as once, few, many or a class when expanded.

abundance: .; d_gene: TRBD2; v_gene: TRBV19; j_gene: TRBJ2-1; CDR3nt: TGTGCCAGTAGTATAGATCTAGCGGGAACCTACAATGAGCAGTTCTTC; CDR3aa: CASSIDLAGTYNEQFF
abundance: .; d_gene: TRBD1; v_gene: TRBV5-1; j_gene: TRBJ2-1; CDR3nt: TGCGCCAGCAGCTTGGGAGACAGGGAATTCAATGAGCAGTTCTTC; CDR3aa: CASSLGDREFNEQFF
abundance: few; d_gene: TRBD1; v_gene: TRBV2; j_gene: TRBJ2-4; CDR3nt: TGTGCCAGCAGTGTGGAGGCAGGGGGCGCGGACATTCAGTACTTC; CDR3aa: CASSVEAGGADIQYF
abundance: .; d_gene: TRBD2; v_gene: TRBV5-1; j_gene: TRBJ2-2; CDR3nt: TGCGCCAGCAGCTTACTAGCGGGAGGGGTGCAGCTGTTTTTT; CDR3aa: CASSLLAGGVQLFF
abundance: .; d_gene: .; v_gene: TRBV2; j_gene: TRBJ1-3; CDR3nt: TGTGCCAGCAGTGAATACACAACGGGACATTTATATTTT; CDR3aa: CASSEYTTGHLYF
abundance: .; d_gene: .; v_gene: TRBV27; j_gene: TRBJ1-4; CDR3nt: TGTGCCAGCAGTTTGGTGACGACAGCCCGGAATAATGAAAAACTGTTTTTT; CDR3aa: CASSLVTTARNNEKLFF
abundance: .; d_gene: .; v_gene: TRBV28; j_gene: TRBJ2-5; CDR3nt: TGTGCCAGCAGTTTGACTCAAGAGACCCAGTACTTC; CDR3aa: CASSLTQETQYF
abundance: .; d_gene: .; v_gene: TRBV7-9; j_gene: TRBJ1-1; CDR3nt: TGTGCCAGCATCACTCGGTGGGGAGCGAACACTGAAGCTTTCTTT; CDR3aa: CASITRWGANTEAFF
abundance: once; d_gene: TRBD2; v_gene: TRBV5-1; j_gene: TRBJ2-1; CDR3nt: TGCGCCAGCAGCTTGGGACTAGCGGGAGTAGAGGAGCAGTTCTTC; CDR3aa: CASSLGLAGVEEQFF
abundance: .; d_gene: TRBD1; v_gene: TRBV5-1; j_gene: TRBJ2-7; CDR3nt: TGCGCCAGCAGCTCCACCTGGACCGGGACAGACTCCTACGAGCAGTACTTC; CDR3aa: CASSSTWTGTDSYEQYF
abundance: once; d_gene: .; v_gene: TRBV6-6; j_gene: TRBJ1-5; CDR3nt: TGTGCCAGCAGTTACTCCACCGACAGCCTCAATCAGCCCCAGCATTTT; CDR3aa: CASSYSTDSLNQPQHF